The TCR beta chain described here comes from a study of graft-versus-host responses after intestinal transplantation. Study details: Every recipient underwent anti-thymocyte globulin induction, then tacrolimus and steroids for approximately 3 years.

Whole-study results and caveats: Levels of circulating GvH clones at their peak were associated with early post-transplant HvG declines.

TCRdb's copy holds only in-frame clones and misses some; the assay was immunoSEQ multiplex PCR. The data show roughly 6,900 clones, with around a quarter seen just once and approximately 6% held by the top ten. CDR1 SGHTS and CDR2 YDEGEE come from the germline V gene. The junction had 2 bases not matched to a gene; V was cut back by 0 bases and J by 2 bases. The CDR3 is made up of 15 amino acids. The researchers put roughly 200,000 CFSE-labeled responder cells into plates with roughly 200,000 irradiated, violet-dye-labeled stimulator cells. Sequencing used alloreactive CD8+ T cells from a mixed lymphocyte reaction culture, obtained before transplantation. Documented subset: CFSE-low proliferating T cells sorted from roughly 6-day pre-transplant mixed lymphocyte reaction (GvH or HvG direction). The rearrangement uses TRBV5-8 and TRBJ2-1; 7 nucleotides align to TRBD2. The sequence was obtained from a human patient who was an organ donor for intestinal transplantation. For the CDR3, the DNA is TGTGCCAGCAGCTTGGGCGGGACTACCTACAATGAGCAGTTCTTC. This codes for CASSLGGTTYNEQFF.